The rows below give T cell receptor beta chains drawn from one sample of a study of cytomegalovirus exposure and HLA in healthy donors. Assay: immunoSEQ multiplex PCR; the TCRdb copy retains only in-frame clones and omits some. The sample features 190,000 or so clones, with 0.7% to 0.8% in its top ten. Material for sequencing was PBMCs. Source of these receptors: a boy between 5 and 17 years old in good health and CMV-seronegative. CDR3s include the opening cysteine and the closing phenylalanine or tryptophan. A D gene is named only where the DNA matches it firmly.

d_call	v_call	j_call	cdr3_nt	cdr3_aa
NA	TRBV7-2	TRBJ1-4	TGTGCCAGCAGCTTAGGTTACGGCAGGACTAATGAAAAACTGTTTTTT	CASSLGYGRTNEKLFF
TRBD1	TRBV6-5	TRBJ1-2	TGTGCCAGCAGTCCGGGACAGAGCTATGGCTACACCTTC	CASSPGQSYGYTF
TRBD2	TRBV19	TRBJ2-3	TGTGCCAGTATGCCCAGCGGGGGGAGCGCAGATACGCAGTATTTT	CASMPSGGSADTQYF
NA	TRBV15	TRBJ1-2	TGTGCCACCAGCAACCCGACGGGGGGCCTGCGACCGGGCTATGGCTACACCTTC	CATSNPTGGLRPGYGYTF
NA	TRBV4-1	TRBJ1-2	TGCGCCAGCAGCCAAGATCAGGCCAGAGATGGCTACACCTTC	CASSQDQARDGYTF
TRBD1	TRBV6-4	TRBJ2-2	TGTGCCAGCAGAGGACAGGGACCCGGGGAGCTGTTTTTT	CASRGQGPGELFF
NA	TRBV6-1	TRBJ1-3	TGTGCCAGCAGTGAACCAGAGGCCTCCTCTGGAAACACCATATATTTT	CASSEPEASSGNTIYF
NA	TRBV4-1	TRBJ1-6	TGCGCCAGCAGCCAAGAATCCGGTAATTCACCCCTCCACTTT	CASSQESGNSPLHF
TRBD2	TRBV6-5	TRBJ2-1	TGTGCCAGCAGTTGGGGGGGGGATGAGCAGTTCTTC	CASSWGGDEQFF
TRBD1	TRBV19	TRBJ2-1	TGTGCCAGTAGTATCGCGGGACAGGGTTTCAATGAGCAGTTCTTC	CASSIAGQGFNEQFF
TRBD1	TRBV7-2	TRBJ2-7	TGTGCCAGCAGCTTAGTTCTACAGGGGGCTCCGGAGTACTTC	CASSLVLQGAPEYF
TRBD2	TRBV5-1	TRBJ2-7	TGCGCCAGCAGCCCCGGGAGGAGTTACGAGCAGTACTTC	CASSPGRSYEQYF